This TCR beta chain was sequenced for a study of cytomegalovirus exposure and HLA in healthy donors. Across the whole study: According to later analysis, the same platform produced the 120 or so validation and several hundred first-cohort repertoires.

TCRdb's copy holds only in-frame clones and misses some; the assay was immunoSEQ multiplex PCR. This table has about 150,000 clones, about 89% appearing once. Among the 90 to 150 subjects of the validation cohort, separate from the roughly 600-subject first cohort, were the donors. Notes on this clone: The target antigen is unknown.

The CDR3 is 14 residues long. Trimming removed 3 bases at V and 7 bases at J, with 16 bases between. Per germline, CDR1 SGHNT and CDR2 YYREEE (reference sequence). Study-wide findings and caveats: Cytomegalovirus association was assigned to some 160 TCR beta chains. Rare TCR sequences predominated, though certain public TCRs were found in many donors.

The sequence was collected from a woman between 18 and 30 years old in good health and CMV-seropositive. The gene calls are TRBV5-4 and TRBJ2-5, with D possibly TRBD2 on 5 matching bases. The source material was PBMCs. CDR3 in DNA: TGTGCCAGCAGCTGGCAGGACGGGGTCGGGACCCAGTACTTC. Translation: CASSWQDGVGTQYF.